The present T cell receptor (beta chain) was sequenced within a study of CD8 T cells in ankylosing spondylitis. This clonotype was counted many times. What it recognizes is unknown. Researchers built TCR beta libraries using quantitative 5'-RACE with molecular barcodes. TCRdb recomputed calls from the 5' RACE reads with MiXCR, one row per CDR3 protein. The data contain around 770,000 distinct CDR3 sequences, 12% of them singletons. The CDR3 has 14 amino acids. V was trimmed by 7 bases and J by 5 bases, leaving 18 bases between them. Germline loops: CDR1 SQVTM, CDR2 ANQGSEA. Whole-study findings and limits: Disease-linked clones, CD8+, were relatively rare in peripheral blood. Before this, some motif variants had been reported in reactive arthritis synovial fluid and blood. Blood of patients with ankylosing spondylitis appeared to be characterized by a TCR beta motif of several highly homologous variants. Reported data indicate significant enrichment of disease-linked clones within matched ankylosing spondylitis synovial fluid.

The chain combines TRBV29-1 with TRBJ2-1; D possibly corresponds to TRBD1 (5 bases). Sequencing was carried out using blood, either unsorted or a sorted T cell fraction (not recorded which). The receptor comes from a male donor with ankylosing spondylitis. CDR3 region: CSGGNPDTHNEQFF. The CDR3 DNA reads TGCAGCGGTGGGAATCCGGACACCCACAATGAGCAGTTCTTC.